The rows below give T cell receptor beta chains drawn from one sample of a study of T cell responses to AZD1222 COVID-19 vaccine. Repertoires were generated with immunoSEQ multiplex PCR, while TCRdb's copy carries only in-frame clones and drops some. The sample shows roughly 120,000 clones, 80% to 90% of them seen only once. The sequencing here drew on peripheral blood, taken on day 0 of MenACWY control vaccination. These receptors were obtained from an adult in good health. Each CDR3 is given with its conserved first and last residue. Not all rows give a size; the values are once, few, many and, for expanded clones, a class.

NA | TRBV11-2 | CASSFLRRGKETQYF
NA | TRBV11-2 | CASRPTSSYEQYF
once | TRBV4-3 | CASSQERQGAETQYF
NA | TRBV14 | CASSQDGARDQPQHF
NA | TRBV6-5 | CASSYLGRGHEQYF
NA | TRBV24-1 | CATQGQGLYGYTF
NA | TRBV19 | CASSPGTGLDEQYF
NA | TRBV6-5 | CASSYYGGNTIYF
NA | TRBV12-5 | CASGFAGNYGYTF
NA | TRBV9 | CASSVGQGPYPTDTQYF
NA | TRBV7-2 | CASSPTQGQGQTNYGYTF
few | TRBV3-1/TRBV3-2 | CASSQVWAAGNTIYF
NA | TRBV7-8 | CASSMDRAVYNEQFF
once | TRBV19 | CASVGGVMNTEAFF
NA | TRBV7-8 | CASSLRGRYEQYF
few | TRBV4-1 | CASSQVSPGEGSTHSPLHF
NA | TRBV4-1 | CASSQSPSGGAGNEQFF
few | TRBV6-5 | CASSSQGGNTEAFF
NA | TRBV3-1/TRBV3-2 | CASSPRRATSYEQYF
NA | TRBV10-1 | CASSHYGTDTQYF
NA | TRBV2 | CASSAGGYTEAFF
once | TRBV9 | CASSVYPHFPPGQLYSYNSPLHF
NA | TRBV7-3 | CASSLGGLAVNEQFF
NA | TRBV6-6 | CASSSAGTPPLDTQYF
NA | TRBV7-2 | CASSPIPTGASPLHF
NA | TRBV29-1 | CSVKPRLADPYNEQFF
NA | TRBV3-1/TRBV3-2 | CASSQDRGRVKGTQYF
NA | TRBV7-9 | CASSSLQGTNTEAFF
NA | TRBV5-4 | CASSVDSEKLFF
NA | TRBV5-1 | CASSPPGTQGVNEQFF
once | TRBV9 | CASSVVGLAGGPRTGELFF
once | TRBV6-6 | CASSQVGANTGELFF
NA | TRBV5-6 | CASSLLGSGDTDTQYF
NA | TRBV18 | CASSPRLEGGTEAFF
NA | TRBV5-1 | CASSLGQGATLTEAFF
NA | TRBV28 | CASSPVGSYNEQFF
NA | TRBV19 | CASNPRDGDEAFF
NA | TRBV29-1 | CSVTRRGETQYF
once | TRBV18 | CASSPLEGQNYGYTF
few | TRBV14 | CAAKGLAGPYTEETQYF
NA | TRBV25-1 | CASIASYNSPLHF
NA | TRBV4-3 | CASSQDGRRPNTEAFF
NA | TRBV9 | CASSVVAGNDEQYF
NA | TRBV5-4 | CASSPPLTGSYEQYF
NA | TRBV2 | CASGVGLNNEQFF
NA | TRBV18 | CASSPDRVGGYTF
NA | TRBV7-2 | CASSLSPGGAYTGELFF
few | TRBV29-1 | CSVEDRAPSYGYTF
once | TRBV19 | CASRTGLNYGYTF